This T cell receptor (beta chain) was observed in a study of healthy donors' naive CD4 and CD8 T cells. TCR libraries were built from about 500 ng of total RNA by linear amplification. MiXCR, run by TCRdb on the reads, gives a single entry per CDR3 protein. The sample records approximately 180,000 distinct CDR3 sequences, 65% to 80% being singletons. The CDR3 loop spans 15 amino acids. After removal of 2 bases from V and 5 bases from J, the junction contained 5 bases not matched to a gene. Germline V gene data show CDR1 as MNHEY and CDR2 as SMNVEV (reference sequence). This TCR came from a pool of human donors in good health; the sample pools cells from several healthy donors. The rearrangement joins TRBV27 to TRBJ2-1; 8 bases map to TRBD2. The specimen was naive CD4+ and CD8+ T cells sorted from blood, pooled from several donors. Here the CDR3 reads CASSLVAGFHNEQFF. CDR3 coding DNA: TGTGCCAGCAGTTTAGTAGCGGGGTTCCACAATGAGCAGTTCTTC.